This TCR beta chain derives from a study of T cell changes during pregnancy in multiple sclerosis. V lost 0 bases and J lost 8, with 19 bases in between. This CDR3 comprises 16 residues. CDR1 and CDR2 from the germline V gene are KGHSH and LQKENI. The assay was immunoSEQ multiplex PCR, and TCRdb's table has in-frame clones only and misses some. The sample includes around 40,000 clones, 70% to 90% of them seen just once. This TCR was sampled from a female donor with multiple sclerosis, enrolled in a pregnancy study. The rearrangement joins TRBV18 to TRBJ1-2, with a tentative D call TRBD1 (6 bases). The sequencing used CD4+ T cells from peripheral blood mononuclear cells, collected before pregnancy. The CDR3 DNA reads as TGTGCCAGCTCACCACCCGAGTTTACAGGGCATGGGGGCTACACCTTC. It codes for CASSPPEFTGHGGYTF.